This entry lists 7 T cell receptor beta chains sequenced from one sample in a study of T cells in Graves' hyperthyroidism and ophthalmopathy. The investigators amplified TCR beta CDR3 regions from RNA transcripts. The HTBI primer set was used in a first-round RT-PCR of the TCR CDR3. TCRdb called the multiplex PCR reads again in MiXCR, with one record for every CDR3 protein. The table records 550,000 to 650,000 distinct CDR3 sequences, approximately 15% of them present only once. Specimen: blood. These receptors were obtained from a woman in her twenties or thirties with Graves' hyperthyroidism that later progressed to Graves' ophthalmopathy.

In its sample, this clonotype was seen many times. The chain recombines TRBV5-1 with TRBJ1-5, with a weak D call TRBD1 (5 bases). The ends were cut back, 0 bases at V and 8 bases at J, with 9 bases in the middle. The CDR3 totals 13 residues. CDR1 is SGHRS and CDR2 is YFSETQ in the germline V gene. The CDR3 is CASSLGGEEPQHF. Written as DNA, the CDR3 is TGCGCCAGCAGCTTGGGGGGCGAGGAGCCCCAGCATTTT.

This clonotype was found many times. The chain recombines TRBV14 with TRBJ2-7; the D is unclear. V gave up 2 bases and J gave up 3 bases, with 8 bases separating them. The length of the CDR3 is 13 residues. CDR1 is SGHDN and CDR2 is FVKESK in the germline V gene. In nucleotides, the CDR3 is TGTGCCAGCAGCCAAAGCCGGTTCTACGAGCAGTACTTC. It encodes CASSQSRFYEQYF.

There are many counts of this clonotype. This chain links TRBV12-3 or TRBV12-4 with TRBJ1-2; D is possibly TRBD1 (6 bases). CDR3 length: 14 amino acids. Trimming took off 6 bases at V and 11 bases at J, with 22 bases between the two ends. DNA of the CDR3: TGTGCCAGCAGATCGGGACAAACCTTTCTGGGGTACACCTTC. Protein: CASRSGQTFLGYTF.

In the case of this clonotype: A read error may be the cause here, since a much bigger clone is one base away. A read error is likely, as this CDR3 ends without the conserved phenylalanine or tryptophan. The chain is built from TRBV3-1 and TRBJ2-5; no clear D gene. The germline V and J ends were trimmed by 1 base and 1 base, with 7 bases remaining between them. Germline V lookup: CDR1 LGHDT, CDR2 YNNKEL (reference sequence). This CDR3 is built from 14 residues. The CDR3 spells CASSQGQSQETQYL. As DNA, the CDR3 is TGTGCCAGCAGCCAAGGGCAGTCCCAAGAGACCCAGTACCTC.

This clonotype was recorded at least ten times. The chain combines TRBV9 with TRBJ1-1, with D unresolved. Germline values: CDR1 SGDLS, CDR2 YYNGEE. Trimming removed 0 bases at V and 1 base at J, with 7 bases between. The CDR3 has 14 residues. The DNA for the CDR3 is TGTGCCAGCAGCGTAGAGCACAGGAACACTGAAGCTTTCTTT. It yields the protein CASSVEHRNTEAFF. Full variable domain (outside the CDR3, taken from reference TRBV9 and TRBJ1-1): DSGVTQTPKHLITATGQRVTLRCSPRSGDLSVYWYQQSLDQGLQFLIQYYNGEERAKGNILERFSAQQFPDLHSELNLSSLELGDSALYFCASSVEHRNTEAFFGQGTRLTVV.

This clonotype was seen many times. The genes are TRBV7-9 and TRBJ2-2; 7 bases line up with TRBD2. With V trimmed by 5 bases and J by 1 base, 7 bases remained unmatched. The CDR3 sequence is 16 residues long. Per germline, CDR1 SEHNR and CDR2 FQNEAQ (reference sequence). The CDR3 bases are TGTGCCAGCAGCATTCAACCGGGGGGGAACACCGGGGAGCTGTTTTTT. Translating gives CASSIQPGGNTGELFF. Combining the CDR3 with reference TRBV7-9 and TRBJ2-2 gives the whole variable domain DTGVSQNPRHKITKRGQNVTFRCDPISEHNRLYWYRQTLGQGPEFLTYFQNEAQLEKSRLLSDRFSAERPKGSFSTLEIQRTEQGDSAMYLCASSIQPGGNTGELFFGEGSRLTVL.

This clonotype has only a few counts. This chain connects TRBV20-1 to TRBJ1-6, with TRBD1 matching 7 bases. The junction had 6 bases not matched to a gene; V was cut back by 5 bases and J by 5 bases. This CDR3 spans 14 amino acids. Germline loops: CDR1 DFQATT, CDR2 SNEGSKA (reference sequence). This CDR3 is CSAYSDRDNSPLHF. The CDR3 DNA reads TGCAGTGCTTACTCCGACAGGGATAATTCACCCCTCCACTTT.